The 16 T cell receptor beta chains below all came from one sample that was sequenced in a study of blood T cell repertoires in COVID-19. Repertoires were generated with immunoSEQ multiplex PCR, while TCRdb's copy carries only in-frame clones and drops some. The sample includes 150,000 to 200,000 clones, about 92% of them seen just once. Sequencing was performed on peripheral blood. Receptors were obtained from a man aged 60-69 years with active or convalescent COVID-19.

The chain is built from TRBV29-1 and TRBJ2-1; the match to TRBD1 covers 8 bases. The trim removed 4 bases at V and 8 bases at J, leaving 7 bases unmatched. The germline V gene encodes CDR1 SQVTM and CDR2 ANQGSEA. The CDR3 is made up of 13 amino acids. CDR3 bases: TGCAGCGTTGGAGACAGGGGTCTCGATGAGCAGTTCTTC. It is translated as CSVGDRGLDEQFF.

This sequence joins TRBV28 and TRBJ2-7; TRBD1 might be the D (5 bases). The CDR3 has 14 residues. Germline V lookup: CDR1 MDHEN, CDR2 SYDVKM. V was cut by 3 bases and J by 1 base, with 10 bases left in between. The CDR3 DNA reads TGTGCCAGCAGTTTGTCCCCAGGGTCCTACGAGCAGTACTTC. This codes for CASSLSPGSYEQYF.

This chain joins TRBV19 and TRBJ2-1; 10 bases map to TRBD2. Germline trimming cut 8 bases from V and 4 bases from J; bases unmatched to any gene: 8. CDR3 length: 15 residues. The germline V gene encodes CDR1 LNHDA and CDR2 SQIVND (reference sequence). CDR3 in DNA: TGTGCCAGTCGACGTCTAGCGGGGGAATACAATGAGCAGTTCTTC. It codes for CASRRLAGEYNEQFF.

The chain recombines TRBV10-3 with TRBJ1-2; a weak D match, TRBD1 (5 bases). Germline CDR1 ENHRY, CDR2 SYGVKD. This CDR3 contains 15 residues. V was pared by 0 bases and J by 3 bases, with 11 bases between. The CDR3 is CAISESGGPDYGYTF. CDR3 nucleotide sequence: TGTGCCATCAGTGAGTCGGGGGGACCCGACTATGGCTACACCTTC.

The V and J genes are TRBV29-1 and TRBJ1-1; a weak D match, TRBD1 (6 bases). V gave up 4 bases and J gave up 6 bases, with 18 bases separating them. The germline CDR1 and CDR2 sequences are SQVTM and ANQGSEA. The length of the CDR3 is 14 residues. The CDR3 bases are TGCAGCGTTGTTACAGGGTCGGGGAATCCTGAAGCTTTCTTT. Translating gives CSVVTGSGNPEAFF.

The rearrangement uses TRBV18 and TRBJ1-3, with a possible D match to TRBD1 (5 bases). The CDR3 sequence is 16 residues long. V was pared by 1 base and J by 0 bases, with 10 bases between. Germline CDR1 is KGHSH and CDR2 is LQKENI. DNA for the CDR3: TGTGCCAGCTCACCACGTCAGGGCGACTCTGGAAACACCATATATTTT. Its translation is CASSPRQGDSGNTIYF.

The chain has TRBV28 and TRBJ1-1, with 8 positions matching TRBD1. The CDR3 is 13 residues long. With V trimmed by 8 bases and J by 6 bases, 8 bases remained unmatched. Germline V gives CDR1 MDHEN, CDR2 SYDVKM. CDR3 sequence: CASVGQGPAEAFF. CDR3 DNA sequence: TGTGCCAGCGTAGGACAGGGCCCCGCTGAAGCTTTCTTT.

The CDR3 DNA sequence: TGTGCCAGCAGTTCGAGGATCTATGGCTACACCTTC. This gives the protein CASSSRIYGYTF. The chain uses TRBV12-3 or TRBV12-4 and TRBJ1-2; unclear D gene. Trimming took 4 bases from V and 4 from J, leaving 7 bases between them. CDR3 length: 12 amino acids.

The J gene is TRBJ1-6, the V gene TRBV27; D perhaps matches TRBD1 (5 bases). The CDR3 extends over 14 amino acids. Per germline, CDR1 MNHEY and CDR2 SMNVEV (reference sequence). V dropped 2 bases and J dropped 8 bases, with 10 bases sitting between them. In DNA form, the CDR3 reads TGTGCCAGCAGTTTACAGGGTTGGGATTCACCCCTCCACTTT. Its translation: CASSLQGWDSPLHF.

The rearrangement links TRBV6-5 to TRBJ2-7; TRBD2 matches 9 bases. J lost 9 bases, V lost 6 bases, and 3 bases had no gene match. This CDR3 is 11 amino acids long. Germline lookup yields CDR1 MNHEY and CDR2 SVGAGI. CDR3 in DNA: TGTGCCAGCAGAGCGGGGGGCCGGCAGTACTTC. As protein: CASRAGGRQYF.

The V and J genes are TRBV9 and TRBJ2-1; TRBD2 might be the D (5 bases). Trimming took off 4 bases at V and 5 bases at J, with 16 bases between the two ends. CDR1 is SGDLS and CDR2 is YYNGEE in the germline V gene. CDR3 length: 15 amino acids. CDR3 protein: CASSPPPERHNEQFF. The CDR3 region has the DNA TGTGCCAGCAGCCCCCCGCCGGAGCGGCACAATGAGCAGTTCTTC.

This sequence joins TRBV6-1 and TRBJ2-1; 8 bases align to TRBD2. V trimming: 0 bases; J trimming: 5 bases; junction bases outside the gene matches: 15. The V gene's germline CDR1 is MNHNS and CDR2 SASEGT. The length of the CDR3 is 19 residues. Here the CDR3 DNA reads TGTGCCAGCAGTGAAGCGTCGACCGGACCCGGGACTAGGAACAATGAGCAGTTCTTC. Translation gives CASSEASTGPGTRNNEQFF.

V usage is TRBV7-9 and J usage is TRBJ2-5; tentative D call: TRBD1 (7 bases). CDR1 SEHNR and CDR2 FQNEAQ come from the germline V gene (reference sequence). Trimming stripped 5 bases from V and 5 bases from J, with 18 bases between. There are 15 residues in the CDR3. CDR3 protein: CASSRGTAPGETQYF. The CDR3 DNA follows: TGTGCCAGCAGCCGGGGGACAGCCCCCGGGGAGACCCAGTACTTC.

This chain links TRBV19 with TRBJ2-3; 10 bases fit TRBD1. Per the germline V gene, CDR1 is LNHDA and CDR2 is SQIVND (reference sequence). V was clipped by 4 bases and J by 4 bases; unmatched bases: 5. The CDR3 length is 15 residues. The CDR3 DNA reads as TGTGCCAGTAGTAAAGGACAGGGGGGCGCAGATACGCAGTATTTT. Translating it yields CASSKGQGGADTQYF.

In DNA, the CDR3 is TGCGCCAGCAGCTATCAGGGGTTAGCTAACTATGGCTACACCTTC. It codes for CASSYQGLANYGYTF. This chain joins TRBV5-1 and TRBJ1-2, with a possible D match to TRBD1 (6 bases). Germline V gene sequence: CDR1 SGHRS, CDR2 YFSETQ. V was clipped by 3 bases and J by 0 bases, with 12 bases between them. The CDR3 length is 15 residues.

This clone was observed once. The chain recombines TRBV5-8 with TRBJ2-3; TRBD1 matches at 10 bases. The CDR3 runs 15 residues. V was clipped by 4 bases and J by 8 bases; unmatched bases: 10. The germline V gene encodes CDR1 SGHTS and CDR2 YDEGEE. Written as DNA, the CDR3 is TGTGCCAGCAGCAGAGGGACAGGGGATCACGGTACGCAGTATTTT. This codes for CASSRGTGDHGTQYF.